This T cell receptor (beta chain) emerged from a study of blood T cell repertoires in COVID-19. Study-wide context: Acute and convalescent COVID-19 specimens originated in the United States, Italy and Spain.

CDR1 is SGHTA and CDR2 is FQGNSA in the germline V gene. This CDR3 region has 14 residues. The ends were cut back, 4 bases at V and 5 bases at J, with 12 bases in the middle. In the original processing: Estimation of nucleated cell counts was performed using reference gene primer amplification. Produced via immunoSEQ multiplex PCR; TCRdb's table is partial and in-frame only. The V and J calls and clone size are taken from that table; D and trimming were inferred from the DNA. This repertoire shows approximately 190,000 clones, about 88% found once; its top ten account for roughly 6%. This TCR was recovered from a woman aged 40-49 years who had recovered from COVID-19. The sample comprised peripheral blood. The chain links TRBV7-2 to TRBJ1-3, with D maybe TRBD1 (5 bases). CDR3 bases: TGTGCCAGCAGCTCCGATCAGGGTAGAAACACCATATATTTT. Translating gives CASSSDQGRNTIYF.